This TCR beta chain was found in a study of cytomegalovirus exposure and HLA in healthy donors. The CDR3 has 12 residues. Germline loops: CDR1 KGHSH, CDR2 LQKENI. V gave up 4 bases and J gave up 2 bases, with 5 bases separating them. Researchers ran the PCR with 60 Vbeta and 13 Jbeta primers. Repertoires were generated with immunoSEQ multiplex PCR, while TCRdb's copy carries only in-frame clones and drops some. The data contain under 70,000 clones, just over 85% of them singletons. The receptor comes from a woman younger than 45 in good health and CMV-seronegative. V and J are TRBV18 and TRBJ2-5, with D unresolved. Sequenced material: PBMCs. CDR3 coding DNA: TGTGCCAGCTCACTTACTCAAGAGACCCAGTACTTC. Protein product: CASSLTQETQYF.